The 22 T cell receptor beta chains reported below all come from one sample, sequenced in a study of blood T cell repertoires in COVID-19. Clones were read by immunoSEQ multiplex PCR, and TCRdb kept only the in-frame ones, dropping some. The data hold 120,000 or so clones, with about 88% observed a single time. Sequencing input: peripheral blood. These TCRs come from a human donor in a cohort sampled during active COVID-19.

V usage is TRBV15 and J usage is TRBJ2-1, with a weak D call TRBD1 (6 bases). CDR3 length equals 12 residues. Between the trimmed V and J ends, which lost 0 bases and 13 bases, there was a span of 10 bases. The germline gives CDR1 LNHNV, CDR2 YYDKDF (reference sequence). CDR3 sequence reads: CATSRDRQAQFF. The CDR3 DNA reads TGTGCCACCAGCAGAGACCGACAGGCTCAGTTCTTC.

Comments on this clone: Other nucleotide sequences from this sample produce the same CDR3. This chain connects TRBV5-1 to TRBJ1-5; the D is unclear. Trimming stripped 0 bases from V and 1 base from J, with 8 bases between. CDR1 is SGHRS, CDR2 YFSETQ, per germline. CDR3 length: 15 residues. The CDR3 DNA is TGCGCCAGCAGCTTGGCCGGAGGGAGCAATCAGCCCCAGCATTTT. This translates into CASSLAGGSNQPQHF.

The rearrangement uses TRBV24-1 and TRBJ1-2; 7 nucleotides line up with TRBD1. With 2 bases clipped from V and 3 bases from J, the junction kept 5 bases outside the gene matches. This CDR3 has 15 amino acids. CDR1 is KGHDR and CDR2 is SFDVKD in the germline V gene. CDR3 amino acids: CATSDSDGQDYGYTF. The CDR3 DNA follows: TGTGCCACCAGTGATTCCGATGGACAGGACTATGGCTACACCTTC.

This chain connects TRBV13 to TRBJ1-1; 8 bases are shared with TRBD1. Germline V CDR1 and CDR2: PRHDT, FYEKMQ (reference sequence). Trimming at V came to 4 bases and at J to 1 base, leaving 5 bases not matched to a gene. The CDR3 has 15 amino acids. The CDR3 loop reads CASSSGGTGNTEAFF. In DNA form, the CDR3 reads TGTGCCAGCAGCTCCGGTGGGACAGGGAACACTGAAGCTTTCTTT.

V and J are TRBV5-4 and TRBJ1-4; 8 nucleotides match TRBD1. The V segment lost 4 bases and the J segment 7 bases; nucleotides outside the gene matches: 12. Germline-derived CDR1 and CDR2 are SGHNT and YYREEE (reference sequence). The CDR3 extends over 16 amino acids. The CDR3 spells CASSPGQGEGSEKLFF. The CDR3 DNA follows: TGTGCCAGCAGCCCAGGACAGGGTGAAGGGAGTGAAAAACTGTTTTTT.

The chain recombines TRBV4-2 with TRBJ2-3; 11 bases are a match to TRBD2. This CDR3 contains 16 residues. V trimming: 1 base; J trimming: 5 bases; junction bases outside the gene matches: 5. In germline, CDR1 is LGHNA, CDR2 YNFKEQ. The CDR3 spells CASSQVAGGHIDTQYF. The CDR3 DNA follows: TGTGCCAGCAGCCAAGTAGCGGGGGGGCACATAGATACGCAGTATTTT.

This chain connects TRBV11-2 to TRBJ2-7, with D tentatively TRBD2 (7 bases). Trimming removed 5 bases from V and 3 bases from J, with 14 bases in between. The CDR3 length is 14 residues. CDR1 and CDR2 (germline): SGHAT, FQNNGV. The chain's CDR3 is CASSPLRGGYEQYF. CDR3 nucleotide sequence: TGTGCCAGCAGCCCCTTGAGGGGGGGCTACGAGCAGTACTTC. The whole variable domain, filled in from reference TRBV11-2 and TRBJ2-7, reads EAGVAQSPRYKIIEKRQSVAFWCNPISGHATLYWYQQILGQGPKLLIQFQNNGVVDDSQLPKDRFSAERLKGVDSTLKIQPAKLEDSAVYLCASSPLRGGYEQYFGPGTRLTVT.

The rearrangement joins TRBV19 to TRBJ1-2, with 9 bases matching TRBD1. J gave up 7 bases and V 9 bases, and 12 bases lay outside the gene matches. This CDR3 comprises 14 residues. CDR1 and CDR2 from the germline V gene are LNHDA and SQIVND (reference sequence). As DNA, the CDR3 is TGTGCCAGCCACAATGACAGGGGGTCGAGTGGCTACACCTTC. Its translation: CASHNDRGSSGYTF.

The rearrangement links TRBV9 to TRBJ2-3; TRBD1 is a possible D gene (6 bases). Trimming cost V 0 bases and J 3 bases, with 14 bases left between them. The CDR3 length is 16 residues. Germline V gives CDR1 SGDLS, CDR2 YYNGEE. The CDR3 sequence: CASSVDQGRVTDTQYF. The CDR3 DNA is TGTGCCAGCAGCGTAGACCAGGGGAGAGTAACAGATACGCAGTATTTT.

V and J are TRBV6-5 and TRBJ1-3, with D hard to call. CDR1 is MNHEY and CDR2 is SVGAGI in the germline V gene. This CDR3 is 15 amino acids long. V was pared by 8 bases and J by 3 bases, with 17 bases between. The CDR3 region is CASRAPVGDGNTIYF. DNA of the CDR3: TGTGCCAGCCGGGCGCCAGTGGGAGATGGAAACACCATATATTTT.

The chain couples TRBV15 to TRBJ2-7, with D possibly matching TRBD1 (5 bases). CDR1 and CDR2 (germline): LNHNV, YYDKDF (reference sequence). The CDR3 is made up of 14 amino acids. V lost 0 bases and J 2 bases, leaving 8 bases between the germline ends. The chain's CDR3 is CATSRDPTAYEQYF. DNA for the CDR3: TGTGCCACCAGCAGAGATCCGACAGCCTACGAGCAGTACTTC.

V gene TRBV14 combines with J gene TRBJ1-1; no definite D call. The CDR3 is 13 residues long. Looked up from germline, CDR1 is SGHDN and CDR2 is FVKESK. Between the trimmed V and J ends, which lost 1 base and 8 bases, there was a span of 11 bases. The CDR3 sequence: CASSQASGREAFF. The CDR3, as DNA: TGTGCCAGCAGCCAAGCGAGTGGGAGGGAAGCTTTCTTT.

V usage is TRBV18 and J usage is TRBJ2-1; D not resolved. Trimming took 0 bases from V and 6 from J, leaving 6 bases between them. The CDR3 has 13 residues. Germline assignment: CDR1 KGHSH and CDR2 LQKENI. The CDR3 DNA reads TGTGCCAGCTCACCACCGTCAGGCAATGAGCAGTTCTTC. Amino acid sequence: CASSPPSGNEQFF.

Here the CDR3 DNA reads TGTGCCAGCAGCCACCGGGACAGGGTTCCTGAAGCTTTCTTT. The encoded protein is CASSHRDRVPEAFF. This chain connects TRBV5-6 to TRBJ1-1; TRBD1 matches at 9 bases. The CDR3 is 14 amino acids. The germline gives CDR1 SGHDT, CDR2 YYEEEE. V gave up 4 bases and J gave up 6 bases; unmatched junction bases: 7.

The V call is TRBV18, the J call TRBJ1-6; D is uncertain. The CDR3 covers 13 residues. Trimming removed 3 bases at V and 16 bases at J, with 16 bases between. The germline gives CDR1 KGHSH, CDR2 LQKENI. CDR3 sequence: CASSPRSDIPLHF. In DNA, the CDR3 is TGTGCCAGCTCACCCCGATCTGACATCCCACTCCACTTT.

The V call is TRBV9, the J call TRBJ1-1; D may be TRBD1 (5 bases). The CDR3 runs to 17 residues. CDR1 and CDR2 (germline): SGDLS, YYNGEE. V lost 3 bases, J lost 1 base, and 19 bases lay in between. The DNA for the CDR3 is TGTGCCAGCAGCGCAAAAAGGGGTGGGCTACCGAACACTGAAGCTTTCTTT. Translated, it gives CASSAKRGGLPNTEAFF.

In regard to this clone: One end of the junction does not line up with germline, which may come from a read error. CDR3 DNA sequence: TGTGCTAGCAGCCCATTCGGACTAACAACGGAGACCCAGTACTTC. Its protein product is CASSPFGLTTETQYF. The chain has TRBV7-7 and TRBJ2-5, with a possible D match to TRBD2 (6 bases). The CDR3 has 15 residues. Germline CDR1 is SSHAT and CDR2 is FNYEAQ (reference sequence).

In DNA, the CDR3 is TGTGCCAGCAGTTTACTAGCGGGAGGGGGGCGCAATGAGCAGTTCTTC. Protein product: CASSLLAGGGRNEQFF. The V call is TRBV28, the J call TRBJ2-1; the match to TRBD2 covers 12 bases. With 2 bases clipped from V and 6 bases from J, the junction kept 5 bases outside the gene matches. The CDR3 totals 16 residues. Germline assignment: CDR1 MDHEN and CDR2 SYDVKM.

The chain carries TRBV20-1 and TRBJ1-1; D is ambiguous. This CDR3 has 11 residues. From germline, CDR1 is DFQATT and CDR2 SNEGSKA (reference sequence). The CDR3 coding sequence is TGCAGCCTAGTTGCGGACACTGAAGCTTTCTTT. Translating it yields CSLVADTEAFF.

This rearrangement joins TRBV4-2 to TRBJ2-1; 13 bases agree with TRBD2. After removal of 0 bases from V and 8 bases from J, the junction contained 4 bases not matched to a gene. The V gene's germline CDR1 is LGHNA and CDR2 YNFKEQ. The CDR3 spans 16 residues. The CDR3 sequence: CASSQEGTSGNYEQFF. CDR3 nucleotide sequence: TGTGCCAGCAGCCAAGAAGGGACTAGCGGGAACTATGAGCAGTTCTTC.

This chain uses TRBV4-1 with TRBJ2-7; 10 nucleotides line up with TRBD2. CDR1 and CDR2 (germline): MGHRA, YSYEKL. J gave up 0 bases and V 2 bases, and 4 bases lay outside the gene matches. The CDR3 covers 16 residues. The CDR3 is CASSQTLAGVSYEQYF. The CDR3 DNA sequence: TGCGCCAGCAGCCAAACTCTAGCGGGGGTCTCCTACGAGCAGTACTTC.

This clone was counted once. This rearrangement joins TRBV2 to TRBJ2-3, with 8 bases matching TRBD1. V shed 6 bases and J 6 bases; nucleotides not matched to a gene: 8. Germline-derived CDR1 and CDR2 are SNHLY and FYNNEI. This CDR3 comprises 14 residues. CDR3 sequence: CASRKGQALDTQYF. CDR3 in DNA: TGTGCCAGCAGGAAGGGACAGGCATTGGATACGCAGTATTTT.